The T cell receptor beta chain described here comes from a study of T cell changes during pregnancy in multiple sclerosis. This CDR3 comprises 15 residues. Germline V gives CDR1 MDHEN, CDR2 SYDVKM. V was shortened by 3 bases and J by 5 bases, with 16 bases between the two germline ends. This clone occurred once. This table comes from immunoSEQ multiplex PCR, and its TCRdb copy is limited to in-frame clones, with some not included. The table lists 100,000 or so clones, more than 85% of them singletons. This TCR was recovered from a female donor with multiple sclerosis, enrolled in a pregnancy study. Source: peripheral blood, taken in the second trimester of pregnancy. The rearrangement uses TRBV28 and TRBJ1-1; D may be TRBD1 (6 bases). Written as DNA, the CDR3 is TGTGCCAGCAGTTTCCAACAGGGTGAGGGAACTGAAGCTTTCTTT. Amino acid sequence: CASSFQQGEGTEAFF.